This TCR beta chain was captured by sequencing in a study of T cell responses to AZD1222 COVID-19 vaccine. Clones were read by immunoSEQ multiplex PCR, and TCRdb kept only the in-frame ones, dropping some. Here the sample spans 130,000 to 150,000 clones, roughly 89% being singletons. Germline V gene sequence: CDR1 LGHDT, CDR2 YNNKEL (reference sequence). CDR3 length equals 19 residues. V lost 1 base to trimming and J lost 2 bases; unmatched junction nucleotides: 16. This clone has just one count. Material: peripheral blood, obtained on day 0 of AZD1222 vaccination. This clonotype was obtained from an adult in good health. The chain has TRBV3-1 (or the pseudogene TRBV3-2) and TRBJ1-2; 7 bases are shared with TRBD1. The CDR3 DNA reads as TGTGCCAGCAGCCAAGGTTCGTCCGGGACAGCTCGCCTGAACTATGGCTACACCTTC. Its translation: CASSQGSSGTARLNYGYTF.